The TCR beta chain described here comes from a study of cytotoxic CD8 clonotypes in ibrutinib-treated CLL (dated by TCRdb to the early 2020s). For the wider study: The cohort included about 15 treatment-naive and eleven to twelve relapsed/refractory patients; around 18 were IGHV unmutated. Responses were partial in 24 patients and complete in 2; after median approximately 69 months follow-up, about 14 stayed in remission and 12 progressed. Response samples were taken after a median of approximately eleven months on treatment, ranging from about 6 to 40 months. Samples averaged approximately 260,000 productive templates and 94,082 productive rearrangements. Longitudinal samples were obtainable from about 30% of the roughly 86 participants in the trial. Cryopreserved peripheral blood mononuclear cells were obtained prior to treatment, at the time of response, and at either disease progression or sustained remission. Every remission and progressive disease sample was obtained while ibrutinib was still being received by the patients.

The sample's time point label, decoded: approximately 25 months on ibrutinib. For TCR beta library preparation, about 2 micrograms of genomic DNA were isolated from cryopreserved PBMCs. Longitudinal blood samples from CLL patients on ibrutinib monotherapy underwent high-throughput TCR beta sequencing. Patients were enrolled in a phase 2 open-label single-center ibrutinib monotherapy trial. As to this clone: Its antigen remains undetermined. Base qualities are not at hand, and no much larger clone is one base apart.

Each clonotype received, on average, around 9.6x coverage in deep resolution sequencing performed on a MiSeq, where the target depth lay between 1 in 1 million and 1 in 200,000 T cells. TCR beta libraries were generated with the immunoSEQ hsTCRB Kit. The study's own analysis went as follows. ImmunoSEQ Data Assistant and ImmunoSEQ Analyzer were used for data analysis, and V, D and J genes were assigned according to IMGT definitions. Clonality was computed as one minus normalized Shannon entropy of productive rearrangement frequencies, ranging from 0 to 1. Only overrepresented clonotypes making up at least 0.05% of the repertoire of each patient were included in the public clonotype analysis. About a dozen age-matched healthy donor repertoires from immuneACCESS were used as controls for clonality. Imported from immuneACCESS, the table was reduced by TCRdb to in-frame sequences with V and J called. These copies leave out some clones; in studies compared against another copy, an unresolved V gene accounts for under half, and the cause of the remainder is not known. V, J and clone size are taken as reported in that table, and D and trimming were inferred from the DNA itself. For this sample there are about 27,000 clones; 69% appear just once. The ten top clones hold roughly 51% of the sample.

What the research found in general, with its limitations: Lymph node repertoires were not examined, and the timing of sampling was not matched between patients in sustained remission and those whose disease progressed. Public clonotypes were rare and either contracted or stayed stable during treatment, and the rise in clonality at ibrutinib response reflected the expansion of private clonotypes. At ibrutinib response clonality went up, during sustained remission it held steady, and at progression it dropped back toward baseline. Baseline clonality was found to be higher than that of age-matched healthy donors and was strongly correlated with circulating CD8+ T-cell counts.

The receptor comes from a human donor with chronic lymphocytic leukemia. Here the sequenced sample was PBMCs, taken after 24 months of ibrutinib treatment.

The nucleotide sequence reads TGTGCCAGTAGTGAACGGACAGGGCCGTACAATGAGCAGTTCTTC. This is translated as CASSERTGPYNEQFF. Rearrangement joined TRBV19 to TRBJ2-1; TRBD1 aligns with 8 central bases. As encoded in the germline V gene (reference sequence), CDR1 is LNHDA while CDR2 is SQIVND. After removal of 5 bases from V and 4 bases from J, the junction retains 7 bases not matched to a gene. Counted from cysteine to phenylalanine, this CDR3 has 15 amino acids. Of all the DNA, just the CDR3 is kept, 45 bases in frame from base 1.